Listed here is a single TCR beta chain. Per the original methods: Estimates of nucleated cell counts were drawn from the amplification of reference gene primers. Profiled with immunoSEQ multiplex PCR; TCRdb holds only in-frame clones, not every one. The V and J calls and clone size are taken from that table; D and trimming were inferred from the DNA. The table records 280,000 or so clones, around 90% of them present only once. The entry originates in a study of blood T cell repertoires in COVID-19. Study overall: Whether acute or convalescent, the COVID-19 samples came from the United States, Italy and Spain.

Trimming pared 4 bases from V and 4 bases from J, leaving 19 bases between. Germline CDR1 and CDR2: MDHEN and SYDVKM. The CDR3 is made up of 16 amino acids. Those who participated ranged in age from about 18 to 89 years and resided in about two dozen US areas. This clonotype was sampled from a woman under 30 with acute COVID-19. The rearrangement joins TRBV28 to TRBJ1-1, with unresolved D. Sequencing was performed on PBMCs or T cells enriched from blood (not recorded which). CDR3 nucleotides: TGTGCCAGCAGTTCCTCAACTAATCGGTATGGCACTGAAGCTTTCTTT. Amino acids: CASSSSTNRYGTEAFF.